Listed here are 24 T cell receptor beta chains from one sample, sequenced in a study of T cells in Graves' hyperthyroidism and ophthalmopathy. RNA transcripts were the template for amplifying TCR beta CDR3 regions. The HTBI primer set served for first-round RT-PCR of the TCR CDR3. One entry per CDR3 protein, called by TCRdb with MiXCR from the multiplex PCR reads. The sample records around 300,000 distinct CDR3 sequences, approximately 13% being singletons. Sequenced: blood. The receptor set was obtained from a woman in her thirties or forties with Graves' ophthalmopathy.

This clonotype was found many times. The chain has TRBV7-9 and TRBJ2-7; D gene unclear. The length of the CDR3 is 13 residues. Germline-derived CDR1 and CDR2 are SEHNR and FQNEAQ (reference sequence). V gave up 3 bases and J gave up 3 bases, with 9 bases separating them. The CDR3 nucleotides read TGTGCCAGCAGCTTTGGAGCCTACTACGAGCAGTACTTC. Amino acid sequence: CASSFGAYYEQYF.

This chain uses TRBV19 with TRBJ2-7; D is uncertain. Germline assignment: CDR1 LNHDA and CDR2 SQIVND (reference sequence). This CDR3 contains 12 residues. Trimming took 0 bases from V and 2 from J, leaving 2 bases between them. DNA for the CDR3: TGTGCCAGTAGTATAGATCCCTACGAGCAGTACTTC. It is translated as CASSIDPYEQYF.

In this sample, this clonotype turned up many times. The J gene is TRBJ1-1, the V gene TRBV3-1; maybe TRBD1 (5 bases). This CDR3 is built from 16 residues. Trimming removed 0 bases from V and 1 base from J, with 12 bases in between. Germline CDR1 is LGHDT and CDR2 is YNNKEL (reference sequence). The CDR3: CASSQEGVRGNTEAFF. The CDR3 region has the DNA TGTGCCAGCAGCCAAGAGGGGGTGCGGGGGAACACTGAAGCTTTCTTT.

The chain couples TRBV7-2 to TRBJ2-7, with 10 bases matching TRBD1. The CDR3 covers 14 residues. The J segment lost 3 bases and the V segment lost 7 bases, leaving 6 bases of the junction unmatched. Per germline, CDR1 SGHTA and CDR2 FQGNSA. The CDR3 coding sequence is TGTGCCAGCACCCTGGACAGGGGGGACTACGAGCAGTACTTC. Amino acids: CASTLDRGDYEQYF. Filled out from reference TRBV7-2 and TRBJ2-7, the complete variable domain reads GAGVSQSPSNKVTEKGKDVELRCDPISGHTALYWYRQSLGQGLEFLIYFQGNSAPDKSGLPSDRFSAERTGGSVSTLTIQRTQQEDSAVYLCASTLDRGDYEQYFGPGTRLTVT.

This clonotype was seen ten or more times. The chain employs TRBV11-3 and TRBJ1-1; tentative D call: TRBD1 (5 bases). The CDR3 runs to 14 residues. Germline loops: CDR1 SGHNT, CDR2 YENEEA. V lost 7 bases to trimming and J lost 1 base, with 13 bases between them. As DNA, the CDR3 is TGTGCCAGCACCCGGGGGATTCAGAACACTGAAGCTTTCTTT. It encodes CASTRGIQNTEAFF.

This clonotype came up many times. The chain couples TRBV2 to TRBJ1-6; D might be TRBD1 (6 bases). CDR3 length equals 15 residues. Germline CDR1 is SNHLY and CDR2 is FYNNEI. V gave up 4 bases and J gave up 4 bases, with 11 bases separating them. CDR3 residues: CASSGQGFYNSPLHF. The CDR3 DNA reads TGTGCCAGCAGTGGCCAGGGGTTTTATAATTCACCCCTCCACTTT.

This clonotype has a count of ten or more. The chain has TRBV7-9 and TRBJ2-3, with a weak D call TRBD1 (5 bases). The CDR3 has 17 amino acids. CDR1 and CDR2 (germline): SEHNR, FQNEAQ (reference sequence). V lost 4 bases to trimming and J lost 0 bases, with 17 bases between them. The CDR3 loop is CASSSNRQRSSTDTQYF. DNA of the CDR3: TGTGCCAGCAGCTCAAACAGACAGAGGTCTAGCACAGATACGCAGTATTTT.

In the case of this clonotype: A much larger clone sits a single nucleotide away, making a read error possible. The chain employs TRBV14 and TRBJ1-5, with D possibly TRBD1 on 5 matching bases. The germline V gene encodes CDR1 SGHDN and CDR2 FVKESK. With 4 bases removed from V and 0 bases from J, the gap between germline ends came to 13 bases. The CDR3 spans 16 residues. CDR3 residues: CASSLKRGYSNQPQHF. CDR3 nucleotides: TGTGCCAGCAGCCTAAAACGGGGCTATAGCAATCAGCCCCAGCATTTT.

This clonotype showed up just a few times. The V and J genes are TRBV6-5 and TRBJ2-7; D unresolved. The CDR3 contains 16 residues. Germline-derived CDR1 and CDR2 are MNHEY and SVGAGI. V lost 0 bases and J 2 bases, leaving 14 bases between the germline ends. CDR3 region: CASSYSGSRNAYEQYF. CDR3 bases: TGTGCCAGCAGTTACTCGGGCTCTAGAAATGCCTACGAGCAGTACTTC.

This clonotype was recorded at least ten times. This chain uses TRBV2 with TRBJ2-7; 7 bases match TRBD1. The ends lost 2 bases at V and 0 bases at J; junction bases unmatched: 7. Germline CDR1 and CDR2: SNHLY and FYNNEI. The CDR3 is made up of 16 amino acids. CDR3 DNA: TGTGCCAGCAGTGAAAGGGGGCAGGGTCTCTCCTACGAGCAGTACTTC. It translates to CASSERGQGLSYEQYF.

V gene TRBV9 combines with J gene TRBJ1-5; maybe TRBD1 (5 bases). V lost 0 bases, J lost 4 bases, and 11 bases lay in between. The CDR3 covers 15 residues. CDR1 and CDR2 from the germline V gene are SGDLS and YYNGEE. CDR3 nucleotide sequence: TGTGCCAGCAGCGTAGAAGCAGGGAGGAATCAGCCCCAGCATTTT. Its protein is CASSVEAGRNQPQHF.

This clonotype was found many times. This chain connects TRBV27 to TRBJ2-1; D uncertain. V lost 3 bases, J lost 10 bases, and 10 bases lay in between. This CDR3 spans 12 amino acids. CDR1 MNHEY and CDR2 SMNVEV come from the germline V gene (reference sequence). CDR3 sequence: CASSLSPLEQFF. CDR3 bases: TGTGCCAGCAGTTTGAGCCCCCTGGAGCAGTTCTTC.

This clonotype has ten or more counts. The chain joins TRBV28 to TRBJ2-5, with D perhaps matching TRBD1 or TRBD2 (5 bases each). V was trimmed by 2 bases and J by 2 bases, leaving 12 bases between them. This CDR3 has 15 amino acids. Germline lookup yields CDR1 MDHEN and CDR2 SYDVKM. The chain's CDR3 is CASSLRKWGQETQYF. DNA of the CDR3: TGTGCCAGCAGTTTAAGGAAATGGGGGCAAGAGACCCAGTACTTC.

This chain links TRBV3-1 with TRBJ2-1, with TRBD2 matching 10 bases. CDR1 is LGHDT, CDR2 YNNKEL, per germline (reference sequence). J lost 2 bases, V lost 3 bases, and 7 bases had no gene match. The CDR3 runs to 17 residues. The CDR3, as DNA: TGTGCCAGCAGCCAGAGGGTAGCGGGGGGTCCCTACAATGAGCAGTTCTTC. This encodes CASSQRVAGGPYNEQFF.

This clonotype was counted many times. V is TRBV28 and J is TRBJ1-1; D is ambiguous. Per germline, CDR1 MDHEN and CDR2 SYDVKM. The CDR3 is 12 residues long. Trimming removed 2 bases at V and 5 bases at J, with 6 bases between. The CDR3 region is CASSLSGTEAFF. The CDR3, as DNA: TGTGCCAGCAGTTTAAGCGGGACTGAAGCTTTCTTT.

This clonotype occurred many times. The chain combines TRBV12-3 or TRBV12-4 with TRBJ2-3, with 8 nucleotides matching TRBD2. The CDR3 runs to 19 residues. Trimming cost V 6 bases and J 3 bases; bases outside gene matches: 20. As DNA, the CDR3 is TGTGCCAGCAGCACTAAAGACGCGACTAGCGAGGAGTTGACAGATACGCAGTATTTT. Its protein is CASSTKDATSEELTDTQYF.

The J gene is TRBJ2-7, the V gene TRBV12-3 or TRBV12-4; D not certain. V was pared by 6 bases and J by 0 bases, with 9 bases between. The CDR3 has 13 amino acids. CDR3 protein: CASSPQYSYEQYF. The CDR3 region has the DNA TGTGCCAGCAGCCCGCAATACTCCTACGAGCAGTACTTC.

This clonotype appeared many times. V and J are TRBV20-1 and TRBJ1-5; the match to TRBD1 covers 9 bases. Germline V gene sequence: CDR1 DFQATT, CDR2 SNEGSKA (reference sequence). The CDR3 loop spans 15 amino acids. Trimming cost V 3 bases and J 2 bases; bases outside gene matches: 5. In DNA, the CDR3 is TGCAGTGCTAGCGGGACAGGGTTGGGCAATCAGCCCCAGCATTTT. It codes for CSASGTGLGNQPQHF.

This clonotype was found many times. The gene calls are TRBV19 and TRBJ2-1, with 9 bases matching TRBD1. The germline V gene has CDR1 LNHDA and CDR2 SQIVND (reference sequence). V lost 5 bases, J lost 6 bases, and 14 bases stayed unmatched. The CDR3 has 17 amino acids. Written as DNA, the CDR3 is TGTGCCAGTAGTTCGACAGGGGGTTCAAGGAATTCCAATGAGCAGTTCTTC. Translated: CASSSTGGSRNSNEQFF.

At least ten counts were recorded for this clonotype. V gene TRBV3-1 combines with J gene TRBJ2-5; the D gene could be TRBD1 or TRBD2 (5 bases each). CDR1 is LGHDT, CDR2 YNNKEL, per germline (reference sequence). The CDR3 is made up of 14 amino acids. Trimming pared 4 bases from V and 4 bases from J, leaving 13 bases between. CDR3 coding DNA: TGTGCCAGCAGCCCGTCGGGACGAGGAGAGACCCAGTACTTC. Translated, it gives CASSPSGRGETQYF.

This clonotype was recorded a few times. The genes are TRBV27 and TRBJ1-6; D is undetermined. Germline values: CDR1 MNHEY, CDR2 SMNVEV (reference sequence). With 5 bases removed from V and 5 bases from J, the gap between germline ends came to 16 bases. CDR3 size: 16 residues. DNA of the CDR3: TGTGCCAGCAGTGGACTCGACGGCTTAGATAATTCACCCCTCCACTTT. It specifies CASSGLDGLDNSPLHF.

The V and J genes are TRBV20-1 and TRBJ2-1; D tentatively fits TRBD1 or TRBD2 (5 bases each). The CDR3 is made up of 12 amino acids. V was clipped by 7 bases and J by 6 bases, with 13 bases between them. From germline, CDR1 is DFQATT and CDR2 SNEGSKA (reference sequence). CDR3 sequence reads: CSGGTRVNEQFF. The CDR3 DNA reads as TGCAGTGGAGGGACCAGAGTCAATGAGCAGTTCTTC.

This clonotype was recorded only once. A much larger clone differs from this one at a single base, so this may be a read error. The chain links TRBV12-3 or TRBV12-4 to TRBJ2-2, with D perhaps matching TRBD2 (6 bases). The length of the CDR3 is 15 residues. This CDR3 reads CASSFLRLGSGGLFF. Written as DNA, the CDR3 is TGTGCCAGCAGTTTCCTTCGACTTGGTTCCGGGGGGCTGTTTTTT.

This clonotype was picked up a small number of times. J is TRBJ2-7 and V is TRBV4-1; 7 bases are a match to TRBD1. This CDR3 contains 15 residues. V shed 4 bases, J shed 3 bases, and the junction held 9 bases outside the gene matches. The germline V gene encodes CDR1 MGHRA and CDR2 YSYEKL. The CDR3 nucleotides are TGCGCCAGCAGCCTCCGGACAGGTTCCCTCTACGAGCAGTACTTC. Its protein product is CASSLRTGSLYEQYF.